This T cell receptor beta chain was sequenced for a study of blood T cell repertoires in COVID-19. The overall study: Samples of COVID-19 (acute and convalescent) were obtained from the United States, Italy and Spain.

As handled by the study authors: Using reference gene primer amplification, nucleated cell counts were estimated. Clones were sequenced by immunoSEQ multiplex PCR, and TCRdb holds only the in-frame ones, with some missing. D and trimming were read from the DNA, whereas the V and J calls and clone size are those reported in that table. The data contain around 140,000 clones, approximately 90% of them singletons. The Seattle patients joined while their infection was active and were tracked longitudinally afterward. This receptor was identified in a man between 18 and 35 years old with COVID-19, enrolled during active disease. Sequencing was performed on peripheral blood.

The CDR3, as DNA: TGTGCCAGCAGTTACTCCGGGGGATTCTCCGAGCAGTACTTC. Encoded protein: CASSYSGGFSEQYF. The V gene is TRBV6-5, the J gene TRBJ2-7; TRBD2 might be the D (6 bases). The germline V and J ends were trimmed by 0 bases and 6 bases, with 12 bases remaining between them. In germline, CDR1 is MNHEY, CDR2 SVGAGI. The CDR3 consists of 14 residues.